Shown below are 23 T cell receptor beta chains from a single sample sequenced in a study of T cells after yellow fever vaccination. TCRdb re-called the 5' RACE reads with MiXCR, one entry per CDR3 protein. Of 150,000 or so distinct CDR3 sequences detected, around 9.3% appear once; the ten largest clones hold about a third. The sample here was CD8+ T cells sorted from PBMCs, taken 45 days after the yellow fever booster vaccination. Source of these receptors: a man younger than 35 who received the YFV17D yellow fever vaccine.

This clonotype was seen only once. The chain links TRBV5-1 to TRBJ1-5; D is unresolved. This CDR3 has 13 residues. Germline V lookup: CDR1 SGHRS, CDR2 YFSETQ. Between the trimmed V and J ends, which lost 4 bases and 0 bases, there was a span of 5 bases. The CDR3 nucleotides read TGCGCCAGCAGCCCATCTAGCAATCAGCCCCAGCATTTT. Residues: CASSPSSNQPQHF.

This clonotype was seen only a few times. A read error may account for a junction end that differs from germline. The rearrangement uses TRBV5-1 and TRBJ1-4, with 10 bases identical to TRBD1. The CDR3 totals 15 residues. Germline CDR1 SGHRS, CDR2 YFSETQ. The CDR3 DNA reads TGCGCCAGCAGCCCCCTGGGGACAGGGGATGAAAAACTGATTTTT. It translates to CASSPLGTGDEKLIF.

This clonotype was observed a handful of times. The rearrangement uses TRBV6-5 and TRBJ2-5; 9 positions match TRBD1. The CDR3 consists of 15 residues. CDR1 MNHEY and CDR2 SVGAGI come from the germline V gene. J was trimmed by 3 bases and V by 4 bases; bases with no gene match: 6. CDR3 amino acids: CASSSWTGAKETQYF. The CDR3 nucleotides read TGTGCCAGCAGTTCCTGGACAGGGGCTAAAGAGACCCAGTACTTC.

This clonotype has at least ten counts. The chain combines TRBV7-9 with TRBJ1-5; TRBD1 matches at 7 bases. The CDR3 is 14 residues long. Germline V gene data show CDR1 as SEHNR and CDR2 as FQNEAQ (reference sequence). Trimming cost V 0 bases and J 7 bases; bases outside gene matches: 3. Here the CDR3 reads CASSLAGGGQPQHF. CDR3 DNA sequence: TGTGCCAGCAGCTTAGCAGGGGGCGGGCAGCCCCAGCATTTT. Combining the CDR3 with reference TRBV7-9 and TRBJ1-5 gives the whole variable domain DTGVSQNPRHKITKRGQNVTFRCDPISEHNRLYWYRQTLGQGPEFLTYFQNEAQLEKSRLLSDRFSAERPKGSFSTLEIQRTEQGDSAMYLCASSLAGGGQPQHFGDGTRLSIL.

The chain has TRBV7-9 and TRBJ1-1, with 9 bases identical to TRBD1. J lost 5 bases, V lost 2 bases, and 15 bases had no gene match. There are 18 residues in the CDR3. Germline CDR1 reads SEHNR; CDR2 reads FQNEAQ (reference sequence). DNA for the CDR3: TGTGCCAGCAGCTTAAACCCACAGGGGGCCCGAAGGATTACTGAAGCTTTCTTT. It translates to CASSLNPQGARRITEAFF.

This chain joins TRBV6-2 or TRBV6-3 and TRBJ1-1, with D hard to call. V gave up 5 bases and J gave up 0 bases, with 10 bases separating them. Germline loops: CDR1 MNHEY, CDR2 SVGEGT. CDR3 length: 14 residues. The CDR3 loop is CASSLTSMNTEAFF. CDR3 nucleotides: TGTGCCAGCAGTCTCACCTCCATGAACACTGAAGCTTTCTTT.

At least ten counts were recorded for this clonotype. The chain carries TRBV4-3 and TRBJ1-2, with 8 bases aligning to TRBD1. The germline V gene has CDR1 LGHNA and CDR2 YSLEER. The length of the CDR3 is 14 residues. J lost 8 bases, V lost 4 bases, and 9 bases had no gene match. The CDR3 DNA follows: TGCGCCAGCAGCCTACGGACAGGGCGCGAAGGCTACACCTTC. It yields the protein CASSLRTGREGYTF.

This clonotype was detected only a few times. The chain has TRBV5-1 and TRBJ1-5; D gene unclear. The CDR3 covers 14 residues. The V and J ends lost 0 bases and 3 bases respectively, with 7 bases between them. Per the germline V gene, CDR1 is SGHRS and CDR2 is YFSETQ. The CDR3 here is CASSLDGSNQPQHF. The CDR3 coding sequence is TGCGCCAGCAGCTTGGACGGATCCAATCAGCCCCAGCATTTT.

The sample holds a few counts of this clonotype. The V gene is TRBV20-1, the J gene TRBJ2-1; weak D call: TRBD2 (5 bases). V lost 6 bases, J lost 10 bases, and 22 bases lay in between. The length of the CDR3 is 14 residues. The germline V gene encodes CDR1 DFQATT and CDR2 SNEGSKA (reference sequence). CDR3 sequence reads: CSAPGSDGPGEQFF. The CDR3 DNA reads as TGCAGTGCCCCGGGGTCCGACGGACCAGGCGAGCAGTTCTTC.

This clonotype was detected only a few times. The genes are TRBV6-2 or TRBV6-3 and TRBJ2-7, with TRBD1 matching over 10 bases. V shed 2 bases and J 5 bases; nucleotides not matched to a gene: 0. From germline, CDR1 is MNHEY and CDR2 SVGEGT. The CDR3 is made up of 13 amino acids. CDR3 loop: CASSYGTGDEQYF. For the CDR3, the DNA is TGTGCCAGCAGTTACGGGACAGGGGACGAGCAGTACTTC.

In its sample, this clonotype was seen a few times. This sequence joins TRBV19 and TRBJ2-5; a weak D match, TRBD1 (5 bases). V lost 1 base and J lost 2, with 17 bases in between. The germline V gene has CDR1 LNHDA and CDR2 SQIVND (reference sequence). This CDR3 has 17 amino acids. The CDR3 sequence: CASSIGYFVTAQETQYF. Written as DNA, the CDR3 is TGTGCCAGTAGTATAGGTTACTTTGTGACAGCGCAAGAGACCCAGTACTTC.

This chain connects TRBV3-1 to TRBJ1-1, with D tentatively TRBD1 (6 bases). This CDR3 contains 13 residues. Trimming shortened V by 2 bases and J by 5 bases, and 9 bases separated the two germline ends. The V gene's germline CDR1 is LGHDT and CDR2 YNNKEL (reference sequence). DNA for the CDR3: TGTGCCAGCAGCCAACGCGACAGGACTGAAGCTTTCTTT. Protein product: CASSQRDRTEAFF.

This clonotype was detected ten times or more. This chain connects TRBV29-1 to TRBJ2-4; a possible D gene is TRBD2 (6 bases). The CDR3 contains 13 residues. Looked up from germline, CDR1 is SQVTM and CDR2 is ANQGSEA. The V end was cut by 3 bases, the J end by 10 bases, with 16 bases between. The CDR3 loop is CSVETGEDIIQYF. CDR3 nucleotide sequence: TGCAGCGTTGAGACTGGGGAGGATATTATTCAGTACTTC.

V gene TRBV5-1 combines with J gene TRBJ1-1; TRBD1 might be the D (5 bases). The CDR3 totals 16 residues. Germline V gives CDR1 SGHRS, CDR2 YFSETQ. Trimming removed 0 bases at V and 0 bases at J, with 12 bases between. The CDR3 bases are TGCGCCAGCAGCTTGGGACGTTGGGGCCTGAACACTGAAGCTTTCTTT. It encodes CASSLGRWGLNTEAFF.

V usage is TRBV23-1 and J usage is TRBJ1-3; D remains ambiguous. TRBV23-1 is an open reading frame whose function is uncertain. CDR3 size: 16 residues. Trimming shortened V by 1 base and J by 2 bases, and 12 bases separated the two germline ends. This chain's CDR3 is CASSQFGQNAGNTIYF. The CDR3 DNA sequence: TGCGCCAGCAGTCAATTTGGGCAGAATGCTGGAAACACCATATATTTT.

This clonotype was counted a few times. CDR3 amino acids: CASSQTWRDEYTDTQYF. In DNA form, the CDR3 reads TGTGCCAGCAGCCAAACCTGGCGGGACGAATACACAGATACGCAGTATTTT. The chain links TRBV3-1 to TRBJ2-3, with a possible D match to TRBD2 (6 bases). Germline V gene sequence: CDR1 LGHDT, CDR2 YNNKEL (reference sequence). This CDR3 has 17 residues. Trimming cost V 2 bases and J 2 bases, with 17 bases left between them.

This clonotype was counted at least ten times. The genes are TRBV4-3 and TRBJ2-5, with 13 bases that match TRBD2. In germline, CDR1 is LGHNA, CDR2 YSLEER. V was pared by 0 bases and J by 6 bases, with 4 bases of the junction left unmatched. CDR3 length: 16 amino acids. The CDR3 loop reads CASSQDLTSGGKTQYF. The CDR3 DNA sequence: TGCGCCAGCAGCCAAGATCTGACTAGCGGGGGGAAGACCCAGTACTTC.

Many counts were recorded for this clonotype. This chain joins TRBV4-1 and TRBJ1-5, with D possibly matching TRBD1 (5 bases). The germline V gene has CDR1 MGHRA and CDR2 YSYEKL. V was clipped by 2 bases and J by 6 bases, with 14 bases between them. CDR3 size: 15 residues. The CDR3 sequence is CASSQRVGDGQPQHF. The CDR3 DNA is TGCGCCAGCAGCCAAAGGGTAGGGGACGGTCAGCCCCAGCATTTT.

Written as DNA, the CDR3 is TGTGCCAGCAGTTATGGGACTAGCGGGGGGCACAATGAGCAGTTCTTC. Translating it yields CASSYGTSGGHNEQFF. J is TRBJ2-1 and V is TRBV6-2 or TRBV6-3, with 15 bases lining up with TRBD2. The CDR3 spans 16 residues. With 3 bases clipped from V and 5 bases from J, the junction kept 2 bases outside the gene matches. The germline gives CDR1 MNHEY, CDR2 SVGEGT.

This clonotype was observed a handful of times. The rearrangement uses TRBV7-9 and TRBJ2-3; 7 bases line up with TRBD1. The germline gives CDR1 SEHNR, CDR2 FQNEAQ (reference sequence). The CDR3 totals 20 residues. J gave up 0 bases and V 5 bases, and 20 bases lay outside the gene matches. As DNA, the CDR3 is TGTGCCAGCAGCACAGCCCGAGGGACAGCCCCGAGTCCTAGCACAGATACGCAGTATTTT. Amino acids: CASSTARGTAPSPSTDTQYF.

This clonotype was detected only once. This sequence joins TRBV4-2 and TRBJ1-1; 7 bases are shared with TRBD1. The length of the CDR3 is 17 residues. Germline V gene data show CDR1 as LGHNA and CDR2 as YNFKEQ. The V gene end was trimmed by 4 bases and the J gene end by 8 bases; junction bases not matched to a gene: 19. The CDR3 bases are TGTGCCAGCAGCCGCTCTAACAGGGGCGAAATGTCCACGGAAGCTTTCTTT. This codes for CASSRSNRGEMSTEAFF.

Only one count was recorded for this clonotype. The chain carries TRBV19 and TRBJ1-2, with unresolved D. CDR1 and CDR2 from the germline V gene are LNHDA and SQIVND (reference sequence). The CDR3 sequence is 14 residues long. The ends were cut back, 3 bases at V and 0 bases at J, with 8 bases in the middle. The CDR3 DNA reads as TGTGCCAGTAGTATTGGACCCACTAACTATGGCTACACCTTC. Its translation: CASSIGPTNYGYTF. Full variable domain (outside the CDR3, taken from reference TRBV19 and TRBJ1-2): DGGITQSPKYLFRKEGQNVTLSCEQNLNHDAMYWYRQDPGQGLRLIYYSQIVNDFQKGDIAEGYSVSREKKESFPLTVTSAQKNPTAFYLCASSIGPTNYGYTFGSGTRLTVV.

Sample share makes this clonotype medium-sized. This chain joins TRBV15 and TRBJ2-2; TRBD2 might be the D (6 bases). The CDR3 totals 15 residues. With 3 bases removed from V and 3 bases from J, the gap between germline ends came to 11 bases. Germline V gene lookup returns CDR1 LNHNV and CDR2 YYDKDF (reference sequence). CDR3 in amino acids: CATSSGTGDTGELFF. In DNA form, the CDR3 reads TGTGCCACCAGCAGTGGGACGGGGGACACCGGGGAGCTGTTTTTT.